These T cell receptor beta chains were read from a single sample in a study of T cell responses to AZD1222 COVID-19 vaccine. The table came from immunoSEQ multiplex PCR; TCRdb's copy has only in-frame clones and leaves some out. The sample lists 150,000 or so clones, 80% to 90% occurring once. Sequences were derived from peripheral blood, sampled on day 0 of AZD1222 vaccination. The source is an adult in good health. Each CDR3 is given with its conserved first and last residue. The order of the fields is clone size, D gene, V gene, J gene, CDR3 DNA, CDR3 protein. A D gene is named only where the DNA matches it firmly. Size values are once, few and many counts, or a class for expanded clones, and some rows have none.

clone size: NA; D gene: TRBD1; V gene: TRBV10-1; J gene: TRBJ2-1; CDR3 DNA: TGCGCCCGCAGCCGGGACAGCTCCACCGGGAATGAGCAGTTCTTC; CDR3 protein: CARSRDSSTGNEQFF
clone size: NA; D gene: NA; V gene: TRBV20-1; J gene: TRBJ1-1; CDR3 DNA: TGCAGTGCTAGAGAGTGGCGTGAAGCTTTCTTT; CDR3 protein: CSAREWREAFF
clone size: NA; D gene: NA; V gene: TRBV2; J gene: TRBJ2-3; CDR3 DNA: TGTGCCAGAGACCGGGAGACAGGTCTTTCGGAAGATACGCAGTATTTT; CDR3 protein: CARDRETGLSEDTQYF
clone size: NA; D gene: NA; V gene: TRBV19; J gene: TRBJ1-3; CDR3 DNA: TGTGCCAGTATCTTCATCCGGGGGGGCTCTGGAAACACCATATATTTT; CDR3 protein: CASIFIRGGSGNTIYF
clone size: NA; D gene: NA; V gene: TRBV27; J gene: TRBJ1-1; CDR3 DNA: TGTGCCAGCCATTGGGGGGGGGCGGGATTCAGCGAAGCTTTCTTT; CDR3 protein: CASHWGGAGFSEAFF
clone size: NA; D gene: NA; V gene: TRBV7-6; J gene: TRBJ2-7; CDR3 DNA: TGTGCCAGCAGCTCCTCACAGGGCCCGGAGTGGAGGGAGCAGTACTTC; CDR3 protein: CASSSSQGPEWREQYF
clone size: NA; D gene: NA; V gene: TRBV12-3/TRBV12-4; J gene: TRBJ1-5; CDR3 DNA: TGTGCCAGCAGTTTTGGCAATCAGCCCCAGCATTTT; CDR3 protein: CASSFGNQPQHF
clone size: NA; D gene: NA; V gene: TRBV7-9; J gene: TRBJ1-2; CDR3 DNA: TGTGCCAGCAGACTACAGACCAACTATGGCTACACCTTC; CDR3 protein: CASRLQTNYGYTF
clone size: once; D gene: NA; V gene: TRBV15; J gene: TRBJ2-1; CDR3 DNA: TGTGCCACCAGCCTCGACCGGGACGGTTACAATGAGCAGTTCTTC; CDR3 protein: CATSLDRDGYNEQFF
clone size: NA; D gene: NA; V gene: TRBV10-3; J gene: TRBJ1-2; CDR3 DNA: TGTGCCATCCAGGGGAACTATGTCGGCTACACCTTC; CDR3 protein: CAIQGNYVGYTF
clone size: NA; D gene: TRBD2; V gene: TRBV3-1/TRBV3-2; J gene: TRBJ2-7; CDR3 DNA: TGTGCCAGCAGCCAAGATCAAGCGGGGGGACAGGAGCAGTACTTC; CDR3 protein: CASSQDQAGGQEQYF
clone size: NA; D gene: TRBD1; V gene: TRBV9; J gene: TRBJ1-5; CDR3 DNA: TGTGCCAGCAGCCAAGGGACAGAAGGGGATAATCAGCCCCAGCATTTT; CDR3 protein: CASSQGTEGDNQPQHF
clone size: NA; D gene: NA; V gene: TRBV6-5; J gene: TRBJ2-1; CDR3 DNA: TGTGCCAGCAAGTTGGACACCTACAATGAGCAGTTCTTC; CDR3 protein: CASKLDTYNEQFF
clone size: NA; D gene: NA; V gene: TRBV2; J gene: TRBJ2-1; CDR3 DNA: TGTGCCAGCAGTGACGTGGGGGCGTTGAATGAGCAGTTCTTC; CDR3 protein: CASSDVGALNEQFF
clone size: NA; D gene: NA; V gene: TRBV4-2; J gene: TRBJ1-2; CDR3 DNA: TGTGCCAGCAGCCACCCCCTCGGAACAGGATCTTATGGCTACACCTTC; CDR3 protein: CASSHPLGTGSYGYTF
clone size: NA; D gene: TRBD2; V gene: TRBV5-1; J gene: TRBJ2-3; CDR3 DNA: TGCGCCAGCAGCGTTGGGACTAGTGCGGATACGCAGTATTTT; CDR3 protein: CASSVGTSADTQYF
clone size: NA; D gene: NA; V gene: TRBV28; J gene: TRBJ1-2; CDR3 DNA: TGTGCCAGCAGTTTTTTGGCGAAGGGGCCTGGCTATGGCTACACCTTC; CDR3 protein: CASSFLAKGPGYGYTF
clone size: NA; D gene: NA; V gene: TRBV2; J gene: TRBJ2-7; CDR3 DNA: TGTGCCAGCCGCCCGGACGGAACCTACGAGCAGTACTTC; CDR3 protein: CASRPDGTYEQYF
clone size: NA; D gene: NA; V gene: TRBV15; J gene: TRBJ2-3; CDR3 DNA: TGTGCCACCAGCAGAGACAGGGCGGCAGATACGCAGTATTTT; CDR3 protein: CATSRDRAADTQYF
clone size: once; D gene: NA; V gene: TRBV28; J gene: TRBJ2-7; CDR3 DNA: TGTGCCAGCAGTTTAGTCAGGTGGCAGAGCTCCTACGAGCAGTACTTC; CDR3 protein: CASSLVRWQSSYEQYF
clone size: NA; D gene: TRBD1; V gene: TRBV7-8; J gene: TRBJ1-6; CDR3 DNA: TGTGCCAGCAGCTTAGCCCAGGGGGCAGGAGGTAATTCACCCCTCCACTTT; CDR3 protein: CASSLAQGAGGNSPLHF
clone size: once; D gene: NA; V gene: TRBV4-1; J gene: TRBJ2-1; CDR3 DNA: TGCGCCAGCAGCCACGGGACGATGACAGATAAGTTCTTC; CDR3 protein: CASSHGTMTDKFF
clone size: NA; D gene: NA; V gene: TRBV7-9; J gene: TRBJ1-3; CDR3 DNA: TGTGCCAGCAGCTTGCTGGGGGCCTCTGGAAACACCATATATTTT; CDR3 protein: CASSLLGASGNTIYF